These 18 T cell receptor beta chains originate from one sample sequenced in a study of cytomegalovirus exposure and HLA in healthy donors. The PCR was carried out with 60 Vbeta primers and 13 Jbeta primers. Clones were read by immunoSEQ multiplex PCR, and TCRdb kept only the in-frame ones, dropping some. The sample carries 210,000 or so clones, roughly four fifths recorded once. Source material: PBMCs. Source of these receptors: a woman aged 40 to 50 in good health and CMV-seronegative.

The V and J genes are TRBV7-9 and TRBJ2-7, with D possibly matching TRBD1 (5 bases). Germline V gives CDR1 SEHNR, CDR2 FQNEAQ (reference sequence). Trimming pared 2 bases from V and 0 bases from J, leaving 14 bases between. The CDR3 extends over 16 amino acids. CDR3 residues: CASSLHQGTTSYEQYF. CDR3 sequence (DNA): TGTGCCAGCAGCTTACATCAGGGTACCACCTCCTACGAGCAGTACTTC.

The chain has TRBV4-2 and TRBJ2-7; TRBD2 matches 13 bases. The germline gives CDR1 LGHNA, CDR2 YNFKEQ. This CDR3 is built from 16 residues. The J segment lost 2 bases and the V segment lost 4 bases, leaving 5 bases of the junction unmatched. The CDR3 here is CASSRTTSGGAYEQYF. CDR3 DNA sequence: TGTGCCAGCAGCCGGACCACTAGCGGGGGGGCCTACGAGCAGTACTTC.

This clone turned up a few times. The chain links TRBV4-3 to TRBJ2-6; D is uncertain. The CDR3 has 16 amino acids. V shed 0 bases and J shed 3 bases, with 9 bases lying between them. Per germline, CDR1 LGHNA and CDR2 YSLEER. The CDR3 bases are TGCGCCAGCAGCCAAGATCTAAGTAGTGGGGCCAACGTCCTGACTTTC. It codes for CASSQDLSSGANVLTF.

The chain is built from TRBV19 and TRBJ1-3; TRBD1 is a possible D gene (5 bases). The CDR3 has 14 residues. The V and J ends lost 5 bases and 2 bases respectively, with 10 bases between them. The germline V gene encodes CDR1 LNHDA and CDR2 SQIVND (reference sequence). CDR3 in DNA: TGTGCCAGTAGTCTTGGAGGGGCTGGAAACACCATATATTTT. Its protein is CASSLGGAGNTIYF.

This rearrangement joins TRBV27 to TRBJ2-5; the match to TRBD2 covers 9 bases. Germline CDR1 reads MNHEY; CDR2 reads SMNVEV (reference sequence). CDR3 length: 15 amino acids. V lost 2 bases and J lost 9; bases outside the gene matches: 10. CDR3 sequence reads: CASSLITGGGGSQYF. Here the CDR3 DNA reads TGTGCCAGCAGTTTAATTACCGGCGGGGGGGGGTCCCAGTACTTC.

The chain has TRBV14 and TRBJ1-1; 10 bases are a match to TRBD1. The CDR3 is 17 amino acids. CDR1 and CDR2 from the germline V gene are SGHDN and FVKESK. V shed 4 bases and J 1 base; nucleotides not matched to a gene: 9. The CDR3 coding sequence is TGTGCCAGCAGCCTCCGGGACAGGGGTCTCGGGAACACTGAAGCTTTCTTT. Protein: CASSLRDRGLGNTEAFF. The full variable domain, with the rest looked up from reference TRBV14 and TRBJ1-1, is EAGVTQFPSHSVIEKGQTVTLRCDPISGHDNLYWYRRVMGKEIKFLLHFVKESKQDESGMPNNRFLAERTGGTYSTLKVQPAELEDSGVYFCASSLRDRGLGNTEAFFGQGTRLTVV.

The chain joins TRBV2 to TRBJ1-5; D uncertain. Germline V gene data show CDR1 as SNHLY and CDR2 as FYNNEI. This CDR3 has 14 residues. Trimming took 6 bases from V and 6 from J, leaving 15 bases between them. The DNA of the CDR3 is TGTGCCAGCAGGGGAGCCACGACGGGTCAGCCCCAGCATTTT. Translated: CASRGATTGQPQHF.

The chain employs TRBV4-2 and TRBJ1-1, with 7 nucleotides matching TRBD1. Germline values: CDR1 LGHNA, CDR2 YNFKEQ. The CDR3 spans 13 residues. V shed 7 bases, J shed 7 bases, and the junction held 9 bases outside the gene matches. CDR3 amino acids: CASTPPGQIEAFF. The CDR3 region has the DNA TGTGCCAGCACCCCACCGGGACAGATTGAAGCTTTCTTT.

V usage is TRBV6-6 and J usage is TRBJ2-1; the D is unclear. The CDR3 spans 15 residues. CDR1 is MNHNY, CDR2 SVGAGI, per germline (reference sequence). The V gene lost 5 bases and the J gene lost 4 bases, with 15 bases spanning the gap. In DNA, the CDR3 is TGTGCCAGCAGTGACTGGAGCGCTAAATACAATGAGCAGTTCTTC. Amino acid sequence: CASSDWSAKYNEQFF.

The V call is TRBV4-2, the J call TRBJ2-3; a possible D gene is TRBD2 (6 bases). V was shortened by 0 bases and J by 2 bases, with 9 bases between the two germline ends. Per germline, CDR1 LGHNA and CDR2 YNFKEQ. The CDR3 runs to 15 residues. CDR3: CASSQDGSTTDTQYF. The CDR3 DNA reads as TGTGCCAGCAGCCAAGACGGGAGTACCACAGATACGCAGTATTTT.

There are a few counts of this clone. This CDR3 is CASSIAPGAGYTF. The CDR3 bases are TGTGCCAGTAGTATAGCCCCAGGGGCCGGCTACACCTTC. V and J are TRBV19 and TRBJ1-2, with D possibly being TRBD1 (6 bases). Germline V gene sequence: CDR1 LNHDA, CDR2 SQIVND (reference sequence). This CDR3 has 13 residues. V was shortened by 1 base and J by 8 bases, with 11 bases between the two germline ends.

V and J are TRBV6-6 and TRBJ2-7, with 8 bases matching TRBD2. Trimming took 8 bases from V and 3 from J; bases not matched to a gene: 6. Germline values: CDR1 MNHNY, CDR2 SVGAGI (reference sequence). The length of the CDR3 is 13 residues. CDR3 amino acids: CASATGTSYEQYF. The CDR3 coding sequence is TGTGCCAGCGCTACCGGGACTAGCTACGAGCAGTACTTC.

The chain recombines TRBV7-9 with TRBJ2-7; a weak D match, TRBD2 (5 bases). V lost 3 bases to trimming and J lost 6 bases, with 9 bases between them. Germline CDR1 is SEHNR and CDR2 is FQNEAQ (reference sequence). This CDR3 has 12 residues. The CDR3 sequence is CASSLMAGEQYF. In DNA form, the CDR3 reads TGTGCCAGCAGCTTGATGGCGGGCGAGCAGTACTTC.

This chain connects TRBV10-2 to TRBJ2-1, with D hard to call. V was shortened by 4 bases and J by 7 bases, with 5 bases between the two germline ends. The CDR3 extends over 11 amino acids. Germline values: CDR1 WSHSY, CDR2 SAAADI. The CDR3, as DNA: TGCGCCAGCAGTGTGCGGAATGAGCAGTTCTTC. It is translated as CASSVRNEQFF.

This clone was counted between two and nine times. The chain uses TRBV14 and TRBJ2-7; perhaps TRBD2 as D (5 bases). This CDR3 is 15 amino acids long. Trimming took off 4 bases at V and 3 bases at J, with 16 bases between the two ends. CDR1 SGHDN and CDR2 FVKESK come from the germline V gene. CDR3 amino acids: CASSPPGWGVYEQYF. The CDR3 nucleotides are TGTGCCAGCAGCCCCCCGGGCTGGGGAGTCTACGAGCAGTACTTC.

Concerning this clone itself: Germline is not matched at one junction end, which may reflect a read error. The V gene is TRBV6-6, the J gene TRBJ2-3, with D possibly matching TRBD2 (7 bases). This CDR3 spans 15 amino acids. CDR1 and CDR2 (germline): MNHNY, SVGAGI (reference sequence). CDR3 nucleotides: TGTGCCAGCAGTTATACAAGGGGGGGCACAAATACGCAGTATTTT. This translates into CASSYTRGGTNTQYF.

The J gene is TRBJ2-7, the V gene TRBV18; D uncertain. The CDR3 has 13 residues. The germline V and J ends were trimmed by 4 bases and 4 bases, with 11 bases remaining between them. Germline assignment: CDR1 KGHSH and CDR2 LQKENI. The CDR3: CASSLFPVYEQYF. The CDR3, as DNA: TGTGCCAGCTCACTATTTCCTGTTTACGAGCAGTACTTC. The variable domain in full, completed from reference TRBV18 and TRBJ2-7, reads NAGVMQNPRHLVRRRGQEARLRCSPMKGHSHVYWYRQLPEEGLKFMVYLQKENIIDESGMPKERFSAEFPKEGPSILRIQQVVRGDSAAYFCASSLFPVYEQYFGPGTRLTVT.

V usage is TRBV5-4 and J usage is TRBJ2-7; TRBD1 is a possible D gene (6 bases). The germline V gene has CDR1 SGHNT and CDR2 YYREEE (reference sequence). V was clipped by 4 bases and J by 2 bases, with 16 bases between them. The CDR3 spans 15 residues. The CDR3 reads CASSRGQSGPYEQYF. CDR3 DNA: TGTGCCAGCAGCCGCGGACAGTCCGGCCCCTACGAGCAGTACTTC.